This TCR beta chain was found in a study of identical twins. Study results and limitations: It was out-of-frame TCR alpha sharing in monozygotic twins that models underestimated. Out-of-frame alpha sequences common to twins were enriched for low generation probability.

Germline V gene lookup returns CDR1 MNHEY and CDR2 SVGAGI. The CDR3 contains 13 residues. With 10 bases removed from V and 1 base from J, the gap between germline ends came to 12 bases. This clonotype has just a few counts. The antigen remains undetermined. In TCRdb, the 5' RACE reads were re-called with MiXCR into one record per CDR3 protein. The data hold hundreds of thousands of distinct CDR3 sequences, with roughly 18% observed a single time. The data also belong to a second study, concerning T cells expressing NK-cell markers. From that paper: The study found dominant NKG2C+ clonotypes at 1.0-7.0% of CD8+ T cells in six donors.

The chain uses TRBV6-5 and TRBJ2-3; D might be TRBD2 (6 bases). The source material was PBMCs. This sequence was found in a woman aged 18-29 years in good health. The CDR3: CAIRDSRTDTQYF. In nucleotides, the CDR3 is TGTGCCATCAGGGACTCGCGCACAGATACGCAGTATTTT.